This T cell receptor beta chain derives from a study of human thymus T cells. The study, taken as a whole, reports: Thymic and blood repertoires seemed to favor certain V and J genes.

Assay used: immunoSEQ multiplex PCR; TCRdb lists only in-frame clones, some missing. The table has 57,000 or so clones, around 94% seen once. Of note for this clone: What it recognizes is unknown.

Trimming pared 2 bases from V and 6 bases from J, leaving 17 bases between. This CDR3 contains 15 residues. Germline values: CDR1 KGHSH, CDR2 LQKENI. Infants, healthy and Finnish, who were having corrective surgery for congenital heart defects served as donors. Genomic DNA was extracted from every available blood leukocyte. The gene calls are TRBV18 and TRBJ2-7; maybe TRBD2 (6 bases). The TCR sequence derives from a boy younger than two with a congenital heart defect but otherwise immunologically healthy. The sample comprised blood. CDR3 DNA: TGTGCCAGCTCACCAGGACGGGAGCCATCTTCCGAGCAGTACTTC. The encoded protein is CASSPGREPSSEQYF. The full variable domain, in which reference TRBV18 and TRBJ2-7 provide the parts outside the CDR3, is NAGVMQNPRHLVRRRGQEARLRCSPMKGHSHVYWYRQLPEEGLKFMVYLQKENIIDESGMPKERFSAEFPKEGPSILRIQQVVRGDSAAYFCASSPGREPSSEQYFGPGTRLTVT.